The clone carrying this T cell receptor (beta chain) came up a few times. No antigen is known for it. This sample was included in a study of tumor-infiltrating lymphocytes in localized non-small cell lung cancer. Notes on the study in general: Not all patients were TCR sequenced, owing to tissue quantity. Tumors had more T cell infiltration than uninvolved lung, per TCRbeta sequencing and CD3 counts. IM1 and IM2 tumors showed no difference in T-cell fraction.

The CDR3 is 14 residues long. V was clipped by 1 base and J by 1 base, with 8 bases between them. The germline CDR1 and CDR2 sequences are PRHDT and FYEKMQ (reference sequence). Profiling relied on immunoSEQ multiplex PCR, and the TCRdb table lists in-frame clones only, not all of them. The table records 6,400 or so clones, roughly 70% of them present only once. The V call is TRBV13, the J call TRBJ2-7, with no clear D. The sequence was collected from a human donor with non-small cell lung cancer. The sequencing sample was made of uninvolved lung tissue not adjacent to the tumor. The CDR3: CASSLDRASYEQYF. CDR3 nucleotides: TGTGCCAGCAGCTTAGATAGGGCTTCCTACGAGCAGTACTTC.